The 24 T cell receptor beta chains below were found in one sample sequenced in a study of memory CD4+ T cells and cytomegalovirus serostatus. The sort gate was single viable CD3+CD4+CD8-CD45RO+ cells for memory CD4+ T cells. Using immunoSEQ multiplex PCR, the repertoire was profiled, and TCRdb retains in-frame clones only, with some absent. The sample lists some 64,000 clones, 80% to 85% occurring once. Sequenced input: memory CD4+ T cells from blood. These receptor sequences come from an adult in good health and CMV-seronegative.

V is TRBV9 and J is TRBJ1-4; D gene unclear. Trimming cost V 3 bases and J 8 bases, with 14 bases left between them. Per germline, CDR1 SGDLS and CDR2 YYNGEE. The CDR3 is made up of 14 amino acids. As DNA, the CDR3 is TGTGCCAGCAGCGACACCCCCCGGCCCGAAAAACTGTTTTTT. Its translation: CASSDTPRPEKLFF.

The chain carries TRBV5-8 and TRBJ2-1; tentatively, D is TRBD1 (5 bases). The germline V gene encodes CDR1 SGHTS and CDR2 YDEGEE. This CDR3 is built from 15 residues. V lost 3 bases and J lost 7, with 17 bases in between. For the CDR3, the DNA is TGTGCCAGCAGCTCCGCTCTAAGGGGTGGGAATGAGCAGTTCTTC. Its translation is CASSSALRGGNEQFF.

This clone was counted between two and nine times. The chain uses TRBV28 and TRBJ2-1; 8 bases map to TRBD2. V lost 4 bases and J lost 6; bases outside the gene matches: 11. CDR1 MDHEN and CDR2 SYDVKM come from the germline V gene. The CDR3 loop spans 16 amino acids. CDR3 DNA sequence: TGTGCCAGCAGTTCCGGACTAGCCGCGGGTTTCAATGAGCAGTTCTTC. It yields the protein CASSSGLAAGFNEQFF.

The J gene is TRBJ2-2, the V gene TRBV7-9, with D perhaps TRBD2 (5 bases). V was shortened by 5 bases and J by 2 bases, with 15 bases between the two germline ends. CDR3 size: 16 residues. CDR1 and CDR2 (germline): SEHNR, FQNEAQ (reference sequence). The CDR3 here is CASSPSTRANTGELFF. The CDR3 DNA is TGTGCCAGCAGCCCTAGTACGAGGGCAAACACCGGGGAGCTGTTTTTT.

This clone was seen only a few times. J is TRBJ1-2 and V is TRBV4-1, with a weak D call TRBD1 (5 bases). Germline lookup yields CDR1 MGHRA and CDR2 YSYEKL. Trimming stripped 3 bases from V and 3 bases from J, with 11 bases between. The CDR3 runs 14 residues. CDR3 nucleotide sequence: TGCGCCAGCAGCCATCTGGGGCAGGACTATGGCTACACCTTC. Translating it yields CASSHLGQDYGYTF.

The chain carries TRBV28 and TRBJ2-5, with 11 bases identical to TRBD1. Trimming cost V 5 bases and J 5 bases; bases outside gene matches: 4. Germline-derived CDR1 and CDR2 are MDHEN and SYDVKM. This CDR3 is 14 amino acids long. CDR3 region: CASSGQGAGETQYF. Written as DNA, the CDR3 is TGTGCCAGCAGTGGACAGGGGGCGGGGGAGACCCAGTACTTC.

The CDR3 loop reads CSVGEMGGPRGTQYF. The CDR3 DNA reads TGCAGCGTGGGGGAAATGGGGGGCCCGAGGGGGACCCAGTACTTC. This sequence joins TRBV29-1 and TRBJ2-5; D is possibly TRBD1 or TRBD2 (6 bases each). Germline values: CDR1 SQVTM, CDR2 ANQGSEA. This CDR3 is built from 15 residues. The V gene lost 6 bases and the J gene lost 7 bases, with 24 bases spanning the gap.

The chain is built from TRBV6-5 and TRBJ2-7; possibly TRBD2 for D (5 bases). Trimming shortened V by 8 bases and J by 2 bases, and 16 bases separated the two germline ends. Per the germline V gene, CDR1 is MNHEY and CDR2 is SVGAGI. The CDR3 runs 14 residues. The DNA for the CDR3 is TGTGCCAGCGAGTCGGGCAGCGGAACCTACGAGCAGTACTTC. This encodes CASESGSGTYEQYF.

V is TRBV7-8 and J is TRBJ2-2; 8 nucleotides match TRBD2. The CDR3 runs to 17 residues. V lost 8 bases, J lost 3 bases, and 14 bases stayed unmatched. Per the germline V gene, CDR1 is SGHVS and CDR2 is FQNEAQ. DNA of the CDR3: TGTGCCAGCGACCCACGAAGGGCGGGGGGTTACACCGGGGAGCTGTTTTTT. Translation: CASDPRRAGGYTGELFF. Based on the CDR3 plus reference TRBV7-8 and TRBJ2-2, the full variable domain is GAGVSQSPRYKVAKRGQDVALRCDPISGHVSLFWYQQALGQGPEFLTYFQNEAQLDKSGLPSDRFFAERPEGSVSTLKIQRTQQEDSAVYLCASDPRRAGGYTGELFFGEGSRLTVL.

The chain employs TRBV7-8 and TRBJ1-2; D is unclear. CDR1 and CDR2 from the germline V gene are SGHVS and FQNEAQ. V was clipped by 3 bases and J by 8 bases, with 16 bases between them. This CDR3 is 14 amino acids long. CDR3 protein: CASSFPDKLEGYTF. CDR3 sequence (DNA): TGTGCCAGCAGCTTTCCCGACAAGTTGGAGGGCTACACCTTC.

The chain recombines TRBV10-1 with TRBJ2-7, with 8 bases that match TRBD1. CDR3 length equals 14 residues. The germline gives CDR1 WNHNN, CDR2 SYGVQD (reference sequence). Trimming took 6 bases from V and 4 from J; bases not matched to a gene: 8. Written as DNA, the CDR3 is TGCGCCAGCAGGAGAGACAGGGGAGATTACGAGCAGTACTTC. Its translation: CASRRDRGDYEQYF.

The rearrangement joins TRBV5-4 to TRBJ1-2, with D unclear. Germline CDR1 is SGHNT and CDR2 is YYREEE (reference sequence). This CDR3 is 14 amino acids long. The germline V and J ends were trimmed by 2 bases and 3 bases, with 11 bases remaining between them. CDR3 sequence: CASSFGLGDYGYTF. CDR3 DNA sequence: TGTGCCAGCAGCTTTGGATTGGGTGACTATGGCTACACCTTC.

J is TRBJ2-3 and V is TRBV28; D gene uncertain. The CDR3 runs to 13 residues. V lost 4 bases to trimming and J lost 14 bases, with 19 bases between them. In germline, CDR1 is MDHEN, CDR2 SYDVKM. CDR3 sequence (DNA): TGTGCCAGCAGTTCCCTAAGGGTAGCATGGCGGTATTTT. It yields the protein CASSSLRVAWRYF. Full variable domain (remainder filled in from reference TRBV28 and TRBJ2-3): DVKVTQSSRYLVKRTGEKVFLECVQDMDHENMFWYRQDPGLGLRLIYFSYDVKMKEKGDIPEGYSVSREKKERFSLILESASTNQTSMYLCASSSLRVAWRYFGPGTRLTVL.

The chain is built from TRBV7-3 and TRBJ2-3; D uncertain. This CDR3 spans 16 amino acids. The germline V gene encodes CDR1 SGHTA and CDR2 FQGTGA. Trimming stripped 0 bases from V and 2 bases from J, with 12 bases between. This CDR3 is CASSLTTATLTDTQYF. CDR3 DNA: TGTGCCAGCAGCTTAACGACGGCAACCCTCACAGATACGCAGTATTTT.

This chain uses TRBV5-4 with TRBJ2-7; D is perhaps TRBD2 (5 bases). This CDR3 is built from 16 residues. Trimming removed 1 base from V and 0 bases from J, with 14 bases in between. The germline CDR1 and CDR2 sequences are SGHNT and YYREEE (reference sequence). The CDR3 region has the DNA TGTGCCAGCAGCTTGTTGGCCAACCGGGACTCCTACGAGCAGTACTTC. It translates to CASSLLANRDSYEQYF.

The chain links TRBV5-6 to TRBJ1-3; 7 bases are a match to TRBD1. The junction had 8 bases not matched to a gene; V was cut back by 1 base and J by 7 bases. The V gene's germline CDR1 is SGHDT and CDR2 YYEEEE. CDR3 length: 15 amino acids. The CDR3: CASSLLRDRWNTIYF. CDR3 in DNA: TGTGCCAGCAGCTTGTTAAGGGACAGATGGAACACCATATATTTT.

This chain connects TRBV6-5 to TRBJ1-2; D gene ambiguous. The CDR3 consists of 14 residues. The ends were cut back, 8 bases at V and 8 bases at J, with 21 bases in the middle. Germline assignment: CDR1 MNHEY and CDR2 SVGAGI. The CDR3 coding sequence is TGTGCCAGCGGACCCTCGGAGGTGAGAAGAGGCTACACCTTC. It codes for CASGPSEVRRGYTF.

The chain employs TRBV9 and TRBJ2-3; 8 bases are a match to TRBD2. V trimming: 0 bases; J trimming: 1 base; junction bases outside the gene matches: 4. The germline V gene has CDR1 SGDLS and CDR2 YYNGEE. This CDR3 has 16 amino acids. CDR3 DNA sequence: TGTGCCAGCAGCGTAGTGGCGGGGGGCGGCACAGATACGCAGTATTTT. Encoded protein: CASSVVAGGGTDTQYF.

In its sample, this clone was seen a few times. CDR3 residues: CASSPDRVNTEAFF. DNA of the CDR3: TGCGCCAGCAGCCCGGACAGGGTTAACACTGAAGCTTTCTTT. The V gene is TRBV4-3, the J gene TRBJ1-1; 8 bases agree with TRBD1. The CDR3 contains 14 residues. The V gene's germline CDR1 is LGHNA and CDR2 YSLEER. V trimming: 4 bases; J trimming: 2 bases; junction bases outside the gene matches: 3.

This sequence joins TRBV19 and TRBJ1-2, with 7 bases aligning to TRBD1. V dropped 5 bases and J dropped 2; count of bases not matched to a gene: 5. Germline assignment: CDR1 LNHDA and CDR2 SQIVND (reference sequence). CDR3 size: 14 residues. The CDR3 region is CASSPRGANYGYTF. In DNA, the CDR3 is TGTGCCAGTAGTCCCAGGGGGGCCAACTATGGCTACACCTTC.

The rearrangement uses TRBV12-5 and TRBJ1-5; the D is unclear. Germline V gives CDR1 LGHNT, CDR2 FRNRAP. The CDR3 sequence is 16 residues long. V was shortened by 0 bases and J by 9 bases, with 18 bases between the two germline ends. The CDR3 protein is CASGLVLGSEFGPQHF. The CDR3 bases are TGTGCTAGTGGTTTGGTCCTAGGGTCGGAGTTTGGGCCCCAGCATTTT.

The gene calls are TRBV4-1 and TRBJ1-4; TRBD1 matches 7 bases. Germline CDR1 MGHRA, CDR2 YSYEKL. The CDR3 has 16 amino acids. With 4 bases clipped from V and 5 bases from J, the junction kept 10 bases outside the gene matches. CDR3 sequence (DNA): TGCGCCAGCAGCCTTACGTGGACAGGCCAGAATGAAAAACTGTTTTTT. It is translated as CASSLTWTGQNEKLFF.

The chain uses TRBV29-1 and TRBJ1-4, with D perhaps matching TRBD1 (5 bases). The CDR3 covers 13 residues. V was pared by 6 bases and J by 8 bases, with 16 bases between. Germline V CDR1 and CDR2: SQVTM, ANQGSEA. This CDR3 reads CSVRTQRQEKLFF. In DNA, the CDR3 is TGCAGCGTGAGGACACAAAGGCAGGAAAAACTGTTTTTT.

The J gene is TRBJ2-7, the V gene TRBV5-4; 11 nucleotides line up with TRBD2. The CDR3 runs 14 residues. V shed 4 bases and J 7 bases; nucleotides not matched to a gene: 7. Germline CDR1 and CDR2: SGHNT and YYREEE (reference sequence). The CDR3 loop reads CASSVGTSGLEQYF. CDR3 bases: TGTGCCAGCAGCGTGGGGACTAGCGGCTTGGAGCAGTACTTC.